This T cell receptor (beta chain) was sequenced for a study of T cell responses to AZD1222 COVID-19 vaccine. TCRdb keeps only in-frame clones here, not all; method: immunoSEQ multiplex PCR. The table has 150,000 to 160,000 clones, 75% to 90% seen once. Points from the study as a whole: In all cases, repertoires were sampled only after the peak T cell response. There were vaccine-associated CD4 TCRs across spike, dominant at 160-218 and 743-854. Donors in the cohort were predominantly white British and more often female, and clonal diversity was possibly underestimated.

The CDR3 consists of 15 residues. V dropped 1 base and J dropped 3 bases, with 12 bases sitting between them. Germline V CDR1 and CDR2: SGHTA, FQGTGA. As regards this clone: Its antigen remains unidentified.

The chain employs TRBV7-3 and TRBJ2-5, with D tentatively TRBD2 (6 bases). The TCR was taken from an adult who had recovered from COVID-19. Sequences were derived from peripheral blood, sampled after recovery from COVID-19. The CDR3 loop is CASSLSGNREETQYF. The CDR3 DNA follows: TGTGCCAGCAGCTTAAGCGGGAACCGCGAAGAGACCCAGTACTTC.